This TCR beta chain was profiled in a study of shared clonotypes between healthy human individuals. TCRdb's table, derived via immunoSEQ multiplex PCR, lists solely in-frame clones and lacks some. This table holds more than 1,200,000 clones, 98% found once. The healthy adult donors were HIV-negative and reported no recent acute infections or vaccinations. The donor cohort consisted entirely of Caucasian adults residing in Nashville, Tennessee. There are 12 residues in the CDR3. J gave up 4 bases and V 8 bases, and 3 bases lay outside the gene matches. CDR1 and CDR2 (germline): MNHNS, SASEGT. With regard to this clone: The antigen is unknown.

Study-wide results and limits: It was the few donors that limited the genetic and exposure-history diversity represented. What naive subsets generally showed was a larger estimated richness than memory subsets showed.

The source material was naive CD4+ T cells sorted from blood. Subset meaning: CD45RA+ positively selected. This sequence originates from a man aged 25-40 years in good health. The chain joins TRBV6-1 to TRBJ1-2, with 8 bases that match TRBD1. The CDR3 region has the DNA TGTGCCAGCCCGCAGGGGGCCTATGGCTACACCTTC. This codes for CASPQGAYGYTF.